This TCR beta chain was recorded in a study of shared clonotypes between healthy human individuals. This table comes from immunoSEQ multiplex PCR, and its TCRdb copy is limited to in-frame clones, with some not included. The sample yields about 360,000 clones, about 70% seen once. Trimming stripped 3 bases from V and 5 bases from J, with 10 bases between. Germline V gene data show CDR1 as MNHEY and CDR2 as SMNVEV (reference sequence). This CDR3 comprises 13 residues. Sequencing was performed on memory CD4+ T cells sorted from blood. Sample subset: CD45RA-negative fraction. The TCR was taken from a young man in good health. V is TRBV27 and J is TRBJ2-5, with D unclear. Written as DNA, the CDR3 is TGTGCCAGCAGTTTTGGCGTTGTCGAGACCCAGTACTTC. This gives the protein CASSFGVVETQYF.